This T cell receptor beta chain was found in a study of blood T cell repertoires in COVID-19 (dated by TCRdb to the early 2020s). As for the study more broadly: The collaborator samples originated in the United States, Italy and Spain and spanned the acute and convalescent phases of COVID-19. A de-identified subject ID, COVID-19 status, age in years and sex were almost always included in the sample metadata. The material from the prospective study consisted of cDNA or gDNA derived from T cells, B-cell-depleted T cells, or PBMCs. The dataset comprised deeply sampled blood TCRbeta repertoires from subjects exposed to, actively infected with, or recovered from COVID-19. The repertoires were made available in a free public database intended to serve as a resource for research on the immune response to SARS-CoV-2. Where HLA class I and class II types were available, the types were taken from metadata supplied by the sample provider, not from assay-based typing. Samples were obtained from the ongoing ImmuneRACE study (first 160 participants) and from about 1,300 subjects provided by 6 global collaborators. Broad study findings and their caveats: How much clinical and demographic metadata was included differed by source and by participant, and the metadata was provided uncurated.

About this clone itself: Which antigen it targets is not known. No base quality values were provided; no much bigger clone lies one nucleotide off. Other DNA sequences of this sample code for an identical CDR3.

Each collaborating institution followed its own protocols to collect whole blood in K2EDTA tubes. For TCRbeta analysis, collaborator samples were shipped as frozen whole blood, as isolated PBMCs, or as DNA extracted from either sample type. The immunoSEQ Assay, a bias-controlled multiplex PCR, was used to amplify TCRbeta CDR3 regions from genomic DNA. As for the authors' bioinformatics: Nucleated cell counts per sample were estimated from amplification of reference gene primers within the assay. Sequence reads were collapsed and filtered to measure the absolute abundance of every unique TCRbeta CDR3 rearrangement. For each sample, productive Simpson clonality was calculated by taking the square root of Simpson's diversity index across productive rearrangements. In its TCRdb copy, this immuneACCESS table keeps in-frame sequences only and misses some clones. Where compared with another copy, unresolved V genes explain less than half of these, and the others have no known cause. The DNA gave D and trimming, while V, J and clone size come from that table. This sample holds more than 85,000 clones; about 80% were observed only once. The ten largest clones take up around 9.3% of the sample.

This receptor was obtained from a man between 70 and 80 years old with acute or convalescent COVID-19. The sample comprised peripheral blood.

The sequence in DNA is TGTGCCATTTCGACAGGGACAAGCTCCTACAATGAGCAGTTCTTC. This is translated as CAISTGTSSYNEQFF. In this chain, TRBV10-3 is recombined with TRBJ2-1, with 7 central nucleotides matching TRBD1. V and J are trimmed by 9 bases and 0 bases, and the gene matches miss 8 bases of the junction. The CDR3 spans 15 residues, from the cysteine through the phenylalanine. The sequence is cut down to CDR3 DNA, 45 bases in frame from base 1. CDR1 and CDR2 were assigned from the germline V gene as ENHRY and SYGVKD.